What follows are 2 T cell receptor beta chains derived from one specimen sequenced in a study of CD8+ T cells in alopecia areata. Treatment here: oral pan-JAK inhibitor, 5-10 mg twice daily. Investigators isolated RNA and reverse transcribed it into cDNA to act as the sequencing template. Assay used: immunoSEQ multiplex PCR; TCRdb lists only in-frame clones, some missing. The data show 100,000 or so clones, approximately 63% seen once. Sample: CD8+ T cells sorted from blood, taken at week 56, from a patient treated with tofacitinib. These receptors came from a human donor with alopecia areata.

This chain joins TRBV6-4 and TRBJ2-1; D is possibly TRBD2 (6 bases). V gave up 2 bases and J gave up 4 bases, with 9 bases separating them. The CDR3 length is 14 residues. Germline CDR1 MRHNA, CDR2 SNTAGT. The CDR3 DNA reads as TGTGCCAGCAGTGACGGGCGGGGATACAATGAGCAGTTCTTC. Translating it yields CASSDGRGYNEQFF.

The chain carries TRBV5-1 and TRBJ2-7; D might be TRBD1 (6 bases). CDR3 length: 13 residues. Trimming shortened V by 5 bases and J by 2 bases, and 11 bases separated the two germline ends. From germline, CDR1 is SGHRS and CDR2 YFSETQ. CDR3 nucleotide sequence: TGCGCCAGCAGGGGGGCAGTCACCTACGAGCAGTACTTC. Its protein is CASRGAVTYEQYF. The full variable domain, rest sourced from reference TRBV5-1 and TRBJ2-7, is KAGVTQTPRYLIKTRGQQVTLSCSPISGHRSVSWYQQTPGQGLQFLFEYFSETQRNKGNFPGRFSGRQFSNSRSEMNVSTLELGDSALYLCASRGAVTYEQYFGPGTRLTVT.